These 8 T cell receptor beta chains originate from one sample sequenced in a study of beta chain features in type 1 diabetes. TCRB transcripts that were expressed got sequenced, as all of the isolated RNA had been reverse transcribed. Assay: immunoSEQ multiplex PCR; the TCRdb copy retains only in-frame clones and omits some. The table records around 430,000 clones, roughly 31% of them present only once. The specimen sequenced was naive CD4+ T cells from blood. These receptors came from a young man in good health.

This chain uses TRBV27 with TRBJ1-5, with 8 bases aligning to TRBD1. This CDR3 contains 15 residues. The V gene end was trimmed by 2 bases and the J gene end by 4 bases; junction bases not matched to a gene: 4. Per germline, CDR1 MNHEY and CDR2 SMNVEV (reference sequence). In nucleotides, the CDR3 is TGTGCCAGCAGTTTAGGACAGGGTATTAATCAGCCCCAGCATTTT. Protein product: CASSLGQGINQPQHF.

V is TRBV29-1 and J is TRBJ2-3, with 10 bases matching TRBD2. Germline V gene data show CDR1 as SQVTM and CDR2 as ANQGSEA. J gave up 2 bases and V 5 bases, and 4 bases lay outside the gene matches. The CDR3 covers 14 residues. CDR3 nucleotide sequence: TGCAGCGTTCGGGGACTAGCGAACACAGATACGCAGTATTTT. It encodes CSVRGLANTDTQYF.

The J gene is TRBJ2-5, the V gene TRBV5-1; TRBD1 matches at 8 bases. Germline assignment: CDR1 SGHRS and CDR2 YFSETQ. The CDR3 length is 14 residues. The V segment lost 2 bases and the J segment 1 base; nucleotides outside the gene matches: 1. The CDR3 DNA reads TGCGCCAGCAGCTTACAGGGGGTCCAAGAGACCCAGTACTTC. Protein product: CASSLQGVQETQYF.

The rearrangement joins TRBV20-1 to TRBJ2-7; tentatively, D is TRBD2 (5 bases). Germline-derived CDR1 and CDR2 are DFQATT and SNEGSKA (reference sequence). The CDR3 covers 10 residues. Trimming removed 0 bases at V and 10 bases at J, with 7 bases between. The CDR3 DNA sequence: TGCAGTGCTAGAGATCTAGCCCAGTACTTC. Its translation is CSARDLAQYF.

There are a few counts of this clone. V usage is TRBV27 and J usage is TRBJ2-7; tentatively, D is TRBD1 (6 bases). Trimming removed 6 bases at V and 5 bases at J, with 14 bases between. Germline assignment: CDR1 MNHEY and CDR2 SMNVEV (reference sequence). The CDR3 runs to 13 residues. The CDR3 bases are TGTGCCAGCAGGCCGACAGGCTTGGACGAGCAGTACTTC. It translates to CASRPTGLDEQYF.

The CDR3 sequence: CASSLRSGTSSGELFF. The CDR3 DNA reads as TGTGCCAGCAGCTTACGATCCGGGACTAGCTCGGGGGAGCTGTTTTTT. The chain joins TRBV7-3 to TRBJ2-2, with TRBD2 matching over 9 bases. The CDR3 totals 16 residues. V lost 2 bases to trimming and J lost 8 bases; unmatched junction nucleotides: 9. Per the germline V gene, CDR1 is SGHTA and CDR2 is FQGTGA.

This clone appeared a few times. The V gene is TRBV7-9, the J gene TRBJ2-3, with D unresolved. Between the trimmed V and J ends, which lost 2 bases and 6 bases, there was a span of 6 bases. The CDR3 extends over 12 amino acids. Germline assignment: CDR1 SEHNR and CDR2 FQNEAQ (reference sequence). The DNA of the CDR3 is TGTGCCAGCAGCTTAATGGCGGATACGCAGTATTTT. Protein: CASSLMADTQYF.

This clone has only a few counts. The chain links TRBV4-1 to TRBJ2-3; D is unclear. Germline CDR1 is MGHRA and CDR2 is YSYEKL. There are 14 residues in the CDR3. V lost 4 bases to trimming and J lost 2 bases, with 10 bases between them. The DNA of the CDR3 is TGCGCCAGCAGCCTACTGGCACACACAGATACGCAGTATTTT. Translated, it gives CASSLLAHTDTQYF.